This T cell receptor beta chain was observed in a study of STAT5B mutations in CD4+ large granular lymphocyte leukemia. General observations from the study: CD4-sorted patient repertoires seemed more clonal than healthy CD4+ repertoires.

The table lists this clone with a few counts. Its antigen remains unidentified. The data were produced by immunoSEQ multiplex PCR, yet TCRdb's version contains in-frame clones alone and is incomplete. The data show over 30,000 clones, nearly 90% seen once. Healthy controls were blood donor buffy coats. Sample: CD4+ T cells from blood buffy coats. This TCR was sampled from a human donor in good health.

The CDR3 reads CASSRPGQANEKLFF. The CDR3 DNA is TGTGCCAGCAGTCGTCCGGGACAGGCTAATGAAAAACTGTTTTTT. The chain recombines TRBV28 with TRBJ1-4, with 8 nucleotides matching TRBD1. The CDR3 runs to 15 residues. Germline lookup yields CDR1 MDHEN and CDR2 SYDVKM. V was clipped by 5 bases and J by 3 bases; unmatched bases: 5.